The sequence of this TCR beta chain was determined in a study of T cell responses to AZD1222 COVID-19 vaccine (dated by TCRdb to the early 2020s). About the full investigation: AZD1222 recipients whose second dose came at about 4 weeks and those whose second dose came at about 12 weeks were combined into one group, since spike-specific TCR depth and breadth did not differ between the two schedules. A total of more than 230 trial participants underwent TCR sequencing, of whom 207 received two doses of AZD1222 and some 26 received two doses of the MenACWY control vaccine. Trial participants were enrolled into age subgroups of 18-55, 56-69 and 70-plus years, which contained roughly 150, 30 and 60 TCR-sequenced participants, respectively.

Study-wide findings and limitations: In the small 56-69-year group, the increase in depth fell short of significance, most likely because of low power. Participants were mostly white British, with more females than males. The authors suggested clonal diversity may have been underestimated. Conclusions about previously exposed vaccinees are limited, since just 5 to 7 AZD1222 recipients were seropositive for SARS-CoV-2 at baseline. Spike-specific TCR breadth and depth rose significantly after two AZD1222 doses compared with day 0 and with MenACWY recipients. Because no day 14 peak-response samples were available, the repertoires could be characterized only after the peak T cell response. CD4 TCRs associated with the vaccine covered the entire spike protein, and the dominant responses were in regions 160-218 and 743-854. Epitopes outside the regions mutated in the B.1.351 and B.1.1.7 variants were reportedly recognized by nearly half of the unique spike-specific TCRs.

Worth noting for this clone: What antigen it recognizes has not been identified. Base qualities are not recorded, but no much larger clone differs from it by a single base.

The germline V end is reduced by 6 bases and the J end by 1 base; junction bases left unmatched: 0. The CDR3 goes from the cysteine to the phenylalanine over 13 residues. Only CDR3 DNA remains: 39 bases, in frame from the first base. For CDR1 and CDR2, the germline V gene (reference sequence) lists MNHEY and SMNVEV. The CDR3 regions of human TCRbeta chains were subjected to immunosequencing. In the original analysis: TCRs in the repertoires were matched against a reference library of SARS-CoV-2-specific TCRs that had been generated with the MIRA antigen-specificity platform. Breadth was defined as the fraction of unique TCRs that were SARS-CoV-2-associated, and depth was defined as the fraction of total T cells that were SARS-CoV-2-associated. Using the MIRA data, each spike-specific TCR was mapped to the spike region that the TCR reacts to and placed in a CD4 or CD8 class. Log10-transformed breadth and depth values were compared by one-way ANOVA with Sidak's multiple comparisons tests. The immuneACCESS repertoire file appears here via TCRdb, limited to in-frame rearrangements. These files lack a portion of the clones; in checked studies, under half of the deficit traces to unresolved V genes, and the cause of the others is not known. The DNA was the basis for D and trimming; V, J and clone size are from that table. Across this sample there are some 170,000 clones, with 85% to 90% seen only once. 1.5% to 2% of the sample belongs to the ten largest clones.

This sample's time point label indicates: baseline before first vaccination. Vaccinee samples were obtained from the UK trials COV001 and COV002, which included a single-blind randomized controlled phase 2/3 trial of AZD1222 (ChAdOx1 nCoV-19) in healthy adults. For TCRbeta chain sequencing, PBMC samples were collected from trial participants at day 0 and at day 28 after the second dose. This specimen consisted of peripheral blood, obtained on day 0 of AZD1222 vaccination. Recombination joined TRBV27 with TRBJ1-1, with TRBD1 identical over 9 junction bases. The TCR sequence derives from an adult in good health. In nucleotides, the sequence is TGTGCCAGCAGGGACAGGGGGAACACTGAAGCTTTCTTT. The translation is CASRDRGNTEAFF.